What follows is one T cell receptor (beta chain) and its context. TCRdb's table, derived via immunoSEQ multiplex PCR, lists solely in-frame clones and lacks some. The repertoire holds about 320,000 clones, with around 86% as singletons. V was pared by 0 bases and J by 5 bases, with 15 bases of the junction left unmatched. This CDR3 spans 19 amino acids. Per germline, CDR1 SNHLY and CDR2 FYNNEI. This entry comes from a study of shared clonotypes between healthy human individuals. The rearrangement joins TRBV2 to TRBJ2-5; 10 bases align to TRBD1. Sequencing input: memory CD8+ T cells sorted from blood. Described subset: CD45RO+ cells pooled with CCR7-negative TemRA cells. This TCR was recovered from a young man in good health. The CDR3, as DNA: TGTGCCAGCAGTGAAGCGGTTCGTGCGGGACAGGGGTTCCGGGAGACCCAGTACTTC. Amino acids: CASSEAVRAGQGFRETQYF.